Listed below are T cell receptor beta chains from one sample, sequenced in a study of molecular identifiers for immune sequencing clone quantification. TCRdb itself ran the PCR reads through MiXCR, one entry per CDR3 protein. This table has some 100,000 distinct CDR3 sequences, under 20% appearing once. The sequencing input was naive CD8+ T cells from blood, with Jurkat cell RNA spiked in. All receptors come from a human donor in good health. Some libraries in this study had Jurkat cell RNA spiked in. CDR3s include the opening cysteine and the closing phenylalanine or tryptophan. A D gene is named only where the DNA matches it firmly. Not every row has a clone size; where given, it reads once, few, many or a size class.

d_call: TRBD1; v_call: TRBV19; clone_size: many; j_call: TRBJ2-7; cdr3_aa: CASSIWGQGLSEQYF; cdr3_nt: TGTGCCAGTAGTATATGGGGACAGGGTCTTTCCGAGCAGTACTTC
d_call: NA; v_call: TRBV28; clone_size: NA; j_call: TRBJ1-5; cdr3_aa: CASSLDQPLHF; cdr3_nt: TGTGCCAGCAGTTTAGATCAGCCCCTGCATTTT
d_call: NA; v_call: TRBV11-3; clone_size: NA; j_call: TRBJ2-3; cdr3_aa: CASSPGVSSTDTQYF; cdr3_nt: TGTGCCAGCAGCCCCGGGGTTTCTTCCACAGATACGCAGTATTTT
d_call: TRBD2; v_call: TRBV13; clone_size: many; j_call: TRBJ2-7; cdr3_aa: CASSVGLAGGYEQYF; cdr3_nt: TGTGCCAGCAGCGTGGGACTAGCGGGGGGTTACGAGCAGTACTTC
d_call: NA; v_call: TRBV5-6; clone_size: many; j_call: TRBJ2-7; cdr3_aa: CASSLGPRGQYF; cdr3_nt: TGTGCCAGCAGCTTGGGACCGCGGGGGCAGTACTTC
d_call: TRBD2; v_call: TRBV7-2; clone_size: medium-sized; j_call: TRBJ2-7; cdr3_aa: CASSPLRRDYSYEQYF; cdr3_nt: TGTGCCAGCAGCCCACTGCGACGGGACTATTCCTACGAGCAGTACTTC
d_call: TRBD1; v_call: TRBV7-2; clone_size: many; j_call: TRBJ1-5; cdr3_aa: CASSLNRGPNQPQHF; cdr3_nt: TGTGCCAGCAGCTTAAACAGGGGACCCAATCAGCCCCAGCATTTT
d_call: NA; v_call: TRBV7-9; clone_size: many; j_call: TRBJ1-5; cdr3_aa: CASSSQGQPQHF; cdr3_nt: TGTGCCAGCAGCTCACAGGGTCAGCCCCAGCATTTT
d_call: NA; v_call: TRBV6-6; clone_size: many; j_call: TRBJ2-7; cdr3_aa: CASSYLMSRYYEQYF; cdr3_nt: TGTGCCAGCAGTTACTTGATGAGTCGATACTACGAGCAGTACTTC
d_call: TRBD2; v_call: TRBV28; clone_size: many; j_call: TRBJ2-7; cdr3_aa: CASSLPLSGKLIYEQYF; cdr3_nt: TGTGCCAGCAGTTTACCCCTGAGCGGGAAGCTTATCTACGAGCAGTACTTC
d_call: NA; v_call: TRBV6-6; clone_size: many; j_call: TRBJ2-5; cdr3_aa: CASSATAPGLQETQYF; cdr3_nt: TGTGCCAGCAGCGCCACGGCCCCGGGCCTCCAAGAGACCCAGTACTTC
d_call: NA; v_call: TRBV6-4; clone_size: many; j_call: TRBJ2-5; cdr3_aa: CASSERAVQDTQYF; cdr3_nt: TGTGCCAGCAGTGAGCGGGCCGTCCAAGACACCCAGTACTTT
d_call: TRBD1; v_call: TRBV6-2/TRBV6-3; clone_size: many; j_call: TRBJ2-3; cdr3_aa: CASSSPRPDRVTDTQYF; cdr3_nt: TGTGCCAGCAGCTCCCCTCGACCTGACAGGGTCACAGATACGCAGTATTTT
d_call: NA; v_call: TRBV5-1; clone_size: many; j_call: TRBJ2-1; cdr3_aa: CASSPFALGDIGEQFF; cdr3_nt: TGCGCCAGCAGCCCCTTCGCCCTAGGGGACATCGGGGAGCAGTTCTTC
d_call: TRBD1; v_call: TRBV12-5; clone_size: many; j_call: TRBJ2-7; cdr3_aa: CASGSTGGLLGAYEQYF; cdr3_nt: TGTGCTAGTGGTTCGACAGGGGGCCTTTTAGGCGCCTACGAGCAGTACTTC
d_call: TRBD1; v_call: TRBV7-9; clone_size: many; j_call: TRBJ2-7; cdr3_aa: CASRPTSGQAPWEQYF; cdr3_nt: TGTGCCAGCAGGCCGACGTCGGGACAGGCCCCTTGGGAGCAGTACTTC
d_call: TRBD2; v_call: TRBV4-1; clone_size: many; j_call: TRBJ2-3; cdr3_aa: CASSQSTPSGGVSDTQYF; cdr3_nt: TGCGCCAGCAGCCAGTCCACCCCTAGCGGGGGGGTTTCAGATACGCAGTATTTT
d_call: TRBD2; v_call: TRBV7-6; clone_size: many; j_call: TRBJ2-3; cdr3_aa: CASGAGGSDTQYF; cdr3_nt: TGTGCCAGCGGTGCGGGGGGCTCAGATACGCAGTATTTT
d_call: TRBD1; v_call: TRBV9; clone_size: many; j_call: TRBJ1-1; cdr3_aa: CASSVGDRNTEAFF; cdr3_nt: TGTGCCAGCAGCGTTGGGGACAGGAACACTGAAGCTTTCTTT
d_call: NA; v_call: TRBV28; clone_size: many; j_call: TRBJ2-7; cdr3_aa: CASRLQGYPGEQYF; cdr3_nt: TGTGCCAGCAGACTACAAGGATACCCGGGCGAGCAGTACTTC
d_call: NA; v_call: TRBV5-1; clone_size: many; j_call: TRBJ2-7; cdr3_aa: CASSYNRDYEQYF; cdr3_nt: TGCGCCAGCAGCTATAACAGGGACTACGAGCAGTACTTC
d_call: NA; v_call: TRBV6-2/TRBV6-3; clone_size: many; j_call: TRBJ2-1; cdr3_aa: CASSSHGGNNEQFF; cdr3_nt: TGTGCCAGCAGCAGCCACGGGGGTAACAATGAGCAGTTCTTC
d_call: NA; v_call: TRBV13; clone_size: many; j_call: TRBJ1-5; cdr3_aa: CASSSPGVGQPQHF; cdr3_nt: TGTGCCAGCAGCTCTCCGGGGGTCGGGCAGCCCCAGCATTTT
d_call: NA; v_call: TRBV4-3; clone_size: many; j_call: TRBJ2-3; cdr3_aa: CASSQHLDGSTDTQYF; cdr3_nt: TGCGCCAGCAGCCAACATCTAGACGGCTCCACAGATACGCAGTATTTT
d_call: NA; v_call: TRBV6-1; clone_size: many; j_call: TRBJ1-3; cdr3_aa: CASSEGGSSGNTIYF; cdr3_nt: TGTGCCAGCAGTGAGGGGGGTAGCTCTGGAAACACCATATATTTT
d_call: TRBD1; v_call: TRBV19; clone_size: many; j_call: TRBJ1-5; cdr3_aa: CASNQGASNQPQHF; cdr3_nt: TGTGCCAGTAACCAGGGGGCGAGCAATCAGCCCCAGCATTTT
d_call: TRBD1; v_call: TRBV30; clone_size: many; j_call: TRBJ2-1; cdr3_aa: CAWSVNRGSYNEQFF; cdr3_nt: TGTGCCTGGAGTGTAAACAGGGGCTCCTACAATGAGCAGTTCTTC
d_call: NA; v_call: TRBV30; clone_size: many; j_call: TRBJ2-7; cdr3_aa: CAWSQASSDLEQYF; cdr3_nt: TGTGCCTGGAGTCAGGCTAGCTCGGATCTCGAGCAGTACTTC
d_call: NA; v_call: TRBV29-1; clone_size: many; j_call: TRBJ1-1; cdr3_aa: CSVEEGSGYTEAFF; cdr3_nt: TGCAGCGTTGAAGAAGGGTCAGGGTACACTGAAGCTTTCTTT
d_call: NA; v_call: TRBV7-9; clone_size: many; j_call: TRBJ1-4; cdr3_aa: CASSLYTEKLFF; cdr3_nt: TGTGCCAGCAGCCTCTACACAGAAAAACTGTTTTTT
d_call: NA; v_call: TRBV27; clone_size: many; j_call: TRBJ1-2; cdr3_aa: CASSPRGGGDGYTF; cdr3_nt: TGTGCCAGCAGTCCCCGGGGGGGGGGAGATGGCTACACCTTC
d_call: TRBD1; v_call: TRBV7-9; clone_size: many; j_call: TRBJ1-4; cdr3_aa: CASSTDRGVYEKLFF; cdr3_nt: TGTGCCAGCAGTACCGACAGGGGAGTTTATGAAAAACTGTTTTTT
d_call: TRBD1; v_call: TRBV20-1; clone_size: many; j_call: TRBJ1-1; cdr3_aa: CSARDSFDREMIGTEAFF; cdr3_nt: TGCAGTGCTAGAGATTCGTTCGACAGGGAAATGATTGGCACTGAAGCTTTCTTT
d_call: NA; v_call: TRBV27; clone_size: many; j_call: TRBJ2-3; cdr3_aa: CASRSGSQVTQYF; cdr3_nt: TGTGCCAGCAGATCCGGCAGCCAGGTTACGCAGTATTTT
d_call: NA; v_call: TRBV20-1; clone_size: many; j_call: TRBJ1-3; cdr3_aa: CSADQDSGNTIYF; cdr3_nt: TGCAGTGCTGACCAGGATTCTGGAAACACCATATATTTT
d_call: NA; v_call: TRBV28; clone_size: many; j_call: TRBJ2-1; cdr3_aa: CASSLEAGSYNEQFF; cdr3_nt: TGTGCCAGCAGTTTAGAGGCGGGCTCCTACAATGAGCAGTTCTTC
d_call: NA; v_call: TRBV4-1; clone_size: many; j_call: TRBJ2-7; cdr3_aa: CASSQERGRGDYEQYF; cdr3_nt: TGCGCCAGCAGCCAAGAAAGGGGGAGGGGGGACTACGAGCAGTACTTC